This entry lists 20 T cell receptor beta chains sequenced from one sample in a study of post-analysis software for immune sequencing data. cDNA libraries of TCR beta carried unique molecular identifiers. One entry per CDR3 protein results from TCRdb running MiXCR on the PCR reads. The sample lists roughly 700,000 distinct CDR3 sequences, around 27% occurring once. Study observations and caveats: There were five or six TRBV segments more frequent in patients than controls, and TRBV5-6, TRBV5-1 and TRBV20-1 were among them.

These receptors have no known antigen. Sequencing was performed on blood. These receptor sequences come from a girl between 10 and 17 years old with multiple sclerosis.

In DNA, the CDR3 is TGTGCCAGCAGCCGAACAAGTTCTGAGACCCAGTACTTC. This translates into CASSRTSSETQYF. This chain joins TRBV7-3 and TRBJ2-4, with D hard to call. The J call is uncertain, as TRBJ2-5 better fits the DNA end. The CDR3 is made up of 13 amino acids. Germline values: CDR1 SGHTA, CDR2 FQGTGA.

A few counts support this clonotype. The chain uses TRBV2 and TRBJ1-5; D ambiguous. The germline V gene has CDR1 SNHLY and CDR2 FYNNEI. The ends were cut back, 5 bases at V and 6 bases at J, with 20 bases in the middle. CDR3 length equals 16 residues. The CDR3 nucleotides are TGTGCCAGCAGTTTTGGTTCCGGGCTAATACGTCAGCCCCAGCATTTT. Translation gives CASSFGSGLIRQPQHF. Combining the CDR3 with reference TRBV2 and TRBJ1-5 gives the whole variable domain EPEVTQTPSHQVTQMGQEVILRCVPISNHLYFYWYRQILGQKVEFLVSFYNNEISEKSEIFDDQFSVERPDGSNFTLKIRSTKLEDSAMYFCASSFGSGLIRQPQHFGDGTRLSIL.

This clonotype turned up a few times. The CDR3 DNA sequence: TGCAGCGTTCTCGGACTAGCGGCAGATACGCAGTATTTT. It encodes CSVLGLAADTQYF. The chain recombines TRBV29-1 with TRBJ2-3; 10 nucleotides agree with TRBD2. V lost 5 bases and J lost 4; bases outside the gene matches: 3. In germline, CDR1 is SQVTM, CDR2 ANQGSEA. The CDR3 totals 13 residues.

This clonotype occurred many times. This chain links TRBV10-3 with TRBJ2-7, with TRBD1 matching 9 bases. The germline V gene has CDR1 ENHRY and CDR2 SYGVKD. This CDR3 is built from 12 residues. The ends lost 6 bases at V and 7 bases at J; junction bases unmatched: 4. The CDR3 sequence: CAIRPGQGEQYF. The CDR3 bases are TGTGCCATCAGACCGGGACAGGGAGAGCAGTACTTC.

This chain joins TRBV5-6 and TRBJ2-7; 9 bases match TRBD1. The V gene end was trimmed by 5 bases and the J gene end by 10 bases; junction bases not matched to a gene: 13. Germline CDR1 and CDR2: SGHDT and YYEEEE. The CDR3 is made up of 14 amino acids. The CDR3, as DNA: TGTGCCAGCAGGCTCCGGGGACAGGGTATAACCCAGTACTTC. Its translation: CASRLRGQGITQYF.

This chain connects TRBV5-1 to TRBJ2-1; TRBD1 matches 9 bases. CDR1 and CDR2 (germline): SGHRS, YFSETQ. V lost 4 bases to trimming and J lost 13 bases; unmatched junction nucleotides: 12. The CDR3 spans 14 residues. The CDR3 sequence: CASSGDRADLTQFF. The CDR3 nucleotides read TGCGCCAGCAGCGGGGACAGGGCCGACCTGACCCAGTTCTTC.

This clonotype showed up many times. The J gene is TRBJ2-7, the V gene TRBV28; 11 positions match TRBD2. The germline V gene has CDR1 MDHEN and CDR2 SYDVKM. This CDR3 contains 15 residues. Losses at the gene ends were 8 bases for V and 6 bases for J; bases not matched to a gene: 12. This CDR3 is CASGLLAGEGSEQYF. The DNA of the CDR3 is TGTGCCAGCGGGCTACTAGCGGGAGAGGGATCCGAGCAGTACTTC.

The chain combines TRBV10-3 with TRBJ2-1; D may be TRBD1 (5 bases). The V gene's germline CDR1 is ENHRY and CDR2 SYGVKD. V shed 5 bases and J shed 11 bases, with 16 bases lying between them. CDR3 length equals 13 residues. In DNA form, the CDR3 reads TGTGCCATCAGTCCCGAGATGGGGCGGAAGCAGTTCTTC. Translated: CAISPEMGRKQFF.

The chain is built from TRBV12-3 or TRBV12-4 and TRBJ1-2; a weak D match, TRBD1 (5 bases). Trimming cost V 1 base and J 8 bases, with 14 bases left between them. The CDR3 totals 14 residues. CDR3 protein: CASSLGGFLKGYTF. CDR3 DNA: TGTGCCAGCAGTTTAGGGGGCTTCCTTAAGGGCTACACCTTC.

This clonotype was observed a handful of times. This chain connects TRBV27 to TRBJ2-3; D perhaps matches TRBD2 (6 bases). The germline V gene encodes CDR1 MNHEY and CDR2 SMNVEV (reference sequence). V lost 0 bases and J 2 bases, leaving 12 bases between the germline ends. The CDR3 sequence is 16 residues long. As DNA, the CDR3 is TGTGCCAGCAGTTTATCGGGACTCTTTTACACAGATACGCAGTATTTT. Translating it yields CASSLSGLFYTDTQYF.

The rearrangement links TRBV15 to TRBJ1-4, with D possibly being TRBD1 (6 bases). The CDR3 covers 19 residues. V lost 5 bases and J lost 1, with 23 bases in between. CDR1 and CDR2 from the germline V gene are LNHNV and YYDKDF (reference sequence). The CDR3 loop reads CATSGPRGPTLQTNEKLFF. The CDR3 DNA sequence: TGTGCCACCAGCGGCCCCCGGGGGCCCACCTTACAAACTAATGAAAAACTGTTTTTT.

V is TRBV12-3 or TRBV12-4 and J is TRBJ1-6, with unresolved D. Between the trimmed V and J ends, which lost 3 bases and 10 bases, there was a span of 7 bases. This CDR3 is built from 12 residues. The DNA for the CDR3 is TGTGCCAGCAGTTTGTACTCATCACCCCTCCACTTT. The encoded protein is CASSLYSSPLHF.

The rearrangement joins TRBV29-1 to TRBJ1-2; no clear D. The ends were cut back, 6 bases at V and 12 bases at J, with 8 bases in the middle. The CDR3 loop spans 8 amino acids. CDR1 SQVTM and CDR2 ANQGSEA come from the germline V gene. The CDR3 loop is CSVDPHTF. CDR3 nucleotides: TGCAGCGTGGACCCCCACACCTTC.

As to this clonotype: A junction boundary mismatches the germline segment, possibly from a read error. The CDR3 spells CVSAFSGGGVNTEAFF. The CDR3 DNA is TGTGTCAGCGCCTTTTCCGGAGGGGGGGTTAACACTGAAGCTTTCTTT. The genes are TRBV7-2 and TRBJ1-1; TRBD1 is a possible D gene (6 bases). Germline CDR1 SGHTA, CDR2 FQGNSA. This CDR3 region has 16 residues.

This clonotype was seen a handful of times. This chain links TRBV20-1 with TRBJ2-3, with 7 bases identical to TRBD2. Germline lookup yields CDR1 DFQATT and CDR2 SNEGSKA (reference sequence). The V and J ends lost 5 bases and 6 bases, in that order; junction bases with no gene match: 14. This CDR3 contains 15 residues. CDR3 nucleotides: TGCAGTGCTCACAGAGGGGCGGGAGTAGGGGATACGCAGTATTTT. Its translation is CSAHRGAGVGDTQYF.

The chain couples TRBV28 to TRBJ1-5; D is perhaps TRBD1 (5 bases). The CDR3 is 14 amino acids. The germline V gene encodes CDR1 MDHEN and CDR2 SYDVKM. The germline V and J ends were trimmed by 2 bases and 5 bases, with 10 bases remaining between them. The CDR3 loop is CASSLMQGDQPQHF. Here the CDR3 DNA reads TGTGCCAGCAGTTTAATGCAGGGCGATCAGCCCCAGCATTTT.

This clonotype was seen only a few times. The chain employs TRBV11-2 and TRBJ2-3; D may be TRBD2 (6 bases). Between the trimmed V and J ends, which lost 2 bases and 2 bases, there was a span of 17 bases. Germline loops: CDR1 SGHAT, CDR2 FQNNGV. This CDR3 comprises 17 residues. The CDR3 DNA reads TGTGCCAGCAGCTTACAGCCGGCTAGCGTCCCCACAGATACGCAGTATTTT. It encodes CASSLQPASVPTDTQYF.

This clonotype has only one observation. At one of its ends the junction is not consistent with the germline gene, which may arise from a read error. The V call is TRBV7-8, the J call TRBJ1-1, with 7 bases identical to TRBD1. This CDR3 is 15 amino acids long. The germline gives CDR1 SGHVS, CDR2 FQNEAQ. CDR3 nucleotide sequence: TGTGTCAGCAGCCGCGACAGGGTAATGGTCACTGAAGCTTTCTTT. Translation: CVSSRDRVMVTEAFF.

V usage is TRBV29-1 and J usage is TRBJ2-3; D gene unclear. CDR3 length: 15 residues. Trimming shortened V by 1 base and J by 2 bases, and 13 bases separated the two germline ends. CDR1 and CDR2 from the germline V gene are SQVTM and ANQGSEA. Here the CDR3 reads CSVEVSHTTTDTQYF. The CDR3 DNA sequence: TGCAGCGTTGAAGTGTCACACACCACCACAGATACGCAGTATTTT.

The CDR3 protein is CSASKRDREDYGYTF. CDR3 DNA sequence: TGCAGTGCTAGCAAGAGGGACAGGGAGGACTATGGCTACACCTTC. This sequence joins TRBV20-1 and TRBJ1-2, with 9 bases that match TRBD1. J lost 3 bases, V lost 3 bases, and 8 bases had no gene match. Germline CDR1 and CDR2: DFQATT and SNEGSKA (reference sequence). The CDR3 is made up of 15 amino acids.